This is a list of T cell receptor beta chains from one sample in a study of spatial heterogeneity in lung cancer. One entry per CDR3 protein results from TCRdb running MiXCR on the 5' RACE reads. The data contain some 16,000 distinct CDR3 sequences, about 6.8% of them seen just once; the ten biggest clones take up around 20%. Here the sequenced sample was lung tumor tissue, taken at surgery. These receptor sequences come from a female donor with early-stage non-small cell lung cancer. CDR3s include the opening cysteine and the closing phenylalanine or tryptophan. D genes are given only for firm matches. The size of a clone is reported for some rows only, either as once, few or many, or as a class for expanded clones.

v_gene	abundance	d_gene	j_gene	CDR3nt	CDR3aa
TRBV11-3	-	-	TRBJ1-6	TGTGCCAGCAGCACGCCGACGGAGGGTCGCCTCCCGTCGGAGGATTCACCCCTCCACTTT	CASSTPTEGRLPSEDSPLHF
TRBV29-1	many	-	TRBJ2-7	TGCAGCGTTGAAGGCCCCAGCTACGAGCAGTACTTC	CSVEGPSYEQYF
TRBV3-1	many	TRBD1	TRBJ1-3	TGTGCCAGCAGCCAAGATACCCCACGACAGGGCAGAAACACCATATATTTT	CASSQDTPRQGRNTIYF
TRBV10-3	many	-	TRBJ2-5	TGTGCCATCAGGGGGGGCCAAGAGACCCAGTACTTC	CAIRGGQETQYF
TRBV7-3	many	TRBD1	TRBJ1-1	TGTGCCAGTAGGGACAGTAACACTGAAGCTTTCTTT	CASRDSNTEAFF
TRBV25-1	many	-	TRBJ1-2	TGTGCCAGCAGTGGGATTTATGGCTACACCTTC	CASSGIYGYTF
TRBV5-1	medium-sized	TRBD1	TRBJ2-6	TGCGCCAGCAGCCCGCGGACAGGGGCCCCGGGAGGGGCCAACGTCCTGACTTTC	CASSPRTGAPGGANVLTF
TRBV5-5	many	-	TRBJ1-5	TGTGCCAGCAGCTTGTCAGGGTCGATGCCCCAGCATTTT	CASSLSGSMPQHF
TRBV6-6	many	TRBD1	TRBJ2-7	TGTGCCAGCAGTTACTCGGGACAGGGGGCCTACGAGCAGTACTTC	CASSYSGQGAYEQYF
TRBV7-2	-	-	TRBJ1-2	TGTGCCAGCAGCTCTTTTTGGGACGAGAGGGTGTATGGCTACACCTTC	CASSSFWDERVYGYTF
TRBV6-5	few	TRBD2	TRBJ2-1	TGTGCCAGCAGCCCTGTTGGGAGCGGGGCTTACAATGAGCAGTTCTTC	CASSPVGSGAYNEQFF
TRBV12-3/TRBV12-4	medium-sized	TRBD1	TRBJ2-5	TGTGCCAGCAGCCCCCCCCGCGGGACAGGGGGGGACGAGACCCAGTACTTC	CASSPPRGTGGDETQYF
TRBV7-3	many	-	TRBJ1-1	TGTGCCAGCAGGTCCGGACGGTCGAACACTGAAGCTTTCTTT	CASRSGRSNTEAFF
TRBV20-1	many	TRBD2	TRBJ2-7	TGCAGTGCTAGACGTCCCGGGACTAGCGGGGGGGCCGGGCAGTACTTC	CSARRPGTSGGAGQYF
TRBV12-3/TRBV12-4	few	TRBD2	TRBJ2-1	TGTGCCAGCAGTTTGCGTTGGACTAGCGGGGGGGACAATGAGCAGTTCTTC	CASSLRWTSGGDNEQFF
TRBV30	many	TRBD2	TRBJ2-1	TGTGCCTGGAGTGACGGGGGGAGCTCCTACAATGAGCAGTTCTTC	CAWSDGGSSYNEQFF
TRBV6-6	-	-	TRBJ2-6	TGTGCCAGCAGTTACAGGAGGTCCTCTGGGGCCAACGTCCTGACTTTC	CASSYRRSSGANVLTF
TRBV10-3	medium-sized	-	TRBJ1-5	TGTGCCATCAGTGAGTCTGGGGGTGATCAGCCCCAGCATTTT	CAISESGGDQPQHF
TRBV12-2	-	-	TRBJ2-3	TGTGCAAGTCGCTTAGCCCGTGACCAAGAGCGGTCTAGCACAGATACGCAGTATTTT	CASRLARDQERSSTDTQYF
TRBV12-3/TRBV12-4	many	-	TRBJ2-7	TGTGCCAGCAGTTTATCCTCCTCCTACGAGCAGTACTTC	CASSLSSSYEQYF
TRBV12-3/TRBV12-4	few	TRBD1	TRBJ1-1	TGTGCCAGCAGTTTCGTGACAGGGGCGAACACTGAAGCTTTCTTT	CASSFVTGANTEAFF
TRBV24-1	many	-	TRBJ1-3	TGTGCCACCAGTGACTTAAACCTGGGGGGATCTGGAAACACCATATATTTT	CATSDLNLGGSGNTIYF
TRBV6-5	-	-	TRBJ2-7	TGTGCCAGCATAACACGCAAGGGGTCGTACTACGAGCAGTACTTC	CASITRKGSYYEQYF
TRBV6-6	many	TRBD1	TRBJ1-2	TGTGCCAGCAGTGGTCCGGGACAGTCCTATGGCTACACCTTC	CASSGPGQSYGYTF
TRBV5-1	few	TRBD2	TRBJ2-1	TGCGCCAGCAGACTAGCGGACTCCTACAATGAGCAGTTCTTC	CASRLADSYNEQFF
TRBV12-3/TRBV12-4	many	-	TRBJ1-2	TGTGCCAGCAGTTTGTACTCAGGGTCGTCCTATGGCTACACCTTC	CASSLYSGSSYGYTF
TRBV28	many	-	TRBJ2-3	TGTGCCAGCAACCCGCTAGCGGCCCAACAAGACAGGGATACGCAGTATTTT	CASNPLAAQQDRDTQYF
TRBV18	few	-	TRBJ1-1	TGTGCCAGCTCACCACAGACAAAACCCCCTAACACTGAAGCTTTCTTT	CASSPQTKPPNTEAFF
TRBV7-3	many	-	TRBJ1-2	TGTGCCAGCAGCTTCGACATGAACTATGGCTACACCTTC	CASSFDMNYGYTF
TRBV19	many	-	TRBJ2-3	TGTGCCAGTAGTATAGGGCGGCAGGATACGCAGTATTTT	CASSIGRQDTQYF
TRBV10-3	many	TRBD1	TRBJ1-1	TGTGCCATCGGGACAGGGTTGGCTGAAGCTTTCTTT	CAIGTGLAEAFF
TRBV27	many	TRBD1	TRBJ1-1	TGTGCCAGCAGTCTACGGACAGGGAACCCTGAAGCTTTCTTT	CASSLRTGNPEAFF
TRBV20-1	many	TRBD1	TRBJ1-1	TGCAGTGCTAGAGATACCGGGACAGGGATCGCTGAAGCTTTCTTT	CSARDTGTGIAEAFF
TRBV5-8	many	TRBD1	TRBJ2-7	TGTGCCAGCAGCTTGGGGTCGGGGACAGGGGGCAACGAGCAGTACTTC	CASSLGSGTGGNEQYF
TRBV4-1	-	-	TRBJ2-5	TGCGCCAGCAGCCAAGATACTGGTGGGATGGAGACCCAGTACTTC	CASSQDTGGMETQYF
TRBV20-1	-	TRBD1	TRBJ2-7	TGCAGTGCTACGAGGGACAGGGGCGTATACGAGCAGTACTTC	CSATRDRGVYEQYF
TRBV5-1	few	TRBD1	TRBJ2-2	TGCGCCAGCAGCTTGGACAGGGGTCCCGGGGAGCTGTTTTTT	CASSLDRGPGELFF
TRBV20-1	many	TRBD1	TRBJ1-4	TGCAGTGCTACACCCGGGACAGGGGGCGAAAAACTGTTTTTT	CSATPGTGGEKLFF
TRBV2	many	-	TRBJ2-3	TGTGCCAGCAGTGCCCGAAGGACGAGCACAGATACGCAGTATTTT	CASSARRTSTDTQYF
TRBV3-1	medium-sized	TRBD1	TRBJ1-2	TGTGCCAGCAGCTTCGGACAGGCTCTGCTTTATGGCTACACCTTC	CASSFGQALLYGYTF
TRBV7-2	many	TRBD1	TRBJ2-3	TGTGCCAGCAGCGCGGTGAGACAGGGAACAGATACGCAGTATTTT	CASSAVRQGTDTQYF
TRBV7-3	many	TRBD2	TRBJ2-1	TGTGCCAGCAGCTTTAGCGGGGGGGCCAATGAGCAGTTCTTC	CASSFSGGANEQFF
TRBV6-9	many	-	TRBJ2-7	TGTGCCAGCACTTCCCAGGGGGGCTTCGAGCAGTACTTC	CASTSQGGFEQYF
TRBV11-2	many	-	TRBJ2-1	TGTGCCAGCAGCTTAAGTACCCCCTTAGCCACGTACAATGAGCAGTTCTTC	CASSLSTPLATYNEQFF
TRBV6-6	medium-sized	-	TRBJ2-7	TGTGCCAGCAGAAAAATAATTTACGAGCAGTACTTC	CASRKIIYEQYF
TRBV5-4	many	TRBD2	TRBJ2-3	TGTGCCAGCAGCCTGCTTGCGGGGGGGTTCACAGATACGCAGTATTTT	CASSLLAGGFTDTQYF
TRBV20-1	many	-	TRBJ2-7	TGCAGTGCTACCTCCACGGCGGGGGCTTACTACGAGCAGTACTTC	CSATSTAGAYYEQYF
TRBV5-1	-	-	TRBJ2-4	TGCGCCAGCAGCTTGCCGGGGGAGGACATTCAGTACTTC	CASSLPGEDIQYF
TRBV7-3	few	TRBD2	TRBJ2-1	TGTGCCAGCAGCTTGGGACTAGCGGGGGATGAGCAGTTCTTC	CASSLGLAGDEQFF
TRBV7-2	many	-	TRBJ1-1	TGTGCCAGCAGTCCCGACGGTATTGCAGCTTTCTTT	CASSPDGIAAFF
TRBV7-2	-	TRBD1	TRBJ2-7	TGTGCCAGCAGCTTAGCGGGACAGGGGATCCACGAGCAGTACTTC	CASSLAGQGIHEQYF
TRBV12-3/TRBV12-4	many	-	TRBJ2-7	TGTGCCAGCAGTTTAGACGCCGCCAGTCCCTACGAGCAGTACTTC	CASSLDAASPYEQYF
TRBV28	many	-	TRBJ2-3	TGTGCCAGCAGTTCCTCACGTCGGGGCACAGATACGCAGTATTTT	CASSSSRRGTDTQYF